This T cell receptor (beta chain) was captured by sequencing in a study of immune heterogeneity within non-small cell lung tumors. Study-level background: Tumors were classified as 4 squamous cell carcinomas, 10 non-squamous carcinomas and 1 not otherwise specified. Whole-study findings and limits: T-cell clonality in a given local region correlated moderately yet significantly with the local tumor mutational burden (R roughly 0.31). Site-unique high-frequency clones occurred alongside identical dominant CDR3 beta clonotypes that recurred across tumor sites within a patient.

Turning to this clonotype: The antigen is not known.

The V end lost 4 bases, the J end lost 2 bases, and 8 bases lay between the germline ends. The CDR3 is 13 residues long. From germline, CDR1 is DFQATT and CDR2 SNEGSKA (reference sequence). Bulk tumor genomic DNA constituted the template, at around 610 ng per sample. Biopsy collection occurred during surgery, with several far-apart biopsies per primary tumor. Patients underwent curative surgery for untreated, newly diagnosed non-small cell lung cancer. There were under 19 donors in total. They were all newly diagnosed non-small cell lung cancer patients undergoing surgery with curative intent. Multiplex PCR relied on 32 V and 13 J primers to amplify TCR beta CDR3. Using its own MiXCR run on the multiplex PCR reads, TCRdb lists one record per CDR3 protein. The sample consists of about 15,000 distinct CDR3 sequences, under 30% of them appearing once.

The receptor comes from a man aged 35 to 55 with non-small cell lung cancer. V is TRBV20-1 and J is TRBJ1-4; the D is unclear. Sequenced input: lung tumor tissue. This CDR3 is CSAMGSTNEKLFF. The CDR3 DNA is TGCAGTGCTATGGGCAGCACTAATGAAAAACTGTTTTTT.